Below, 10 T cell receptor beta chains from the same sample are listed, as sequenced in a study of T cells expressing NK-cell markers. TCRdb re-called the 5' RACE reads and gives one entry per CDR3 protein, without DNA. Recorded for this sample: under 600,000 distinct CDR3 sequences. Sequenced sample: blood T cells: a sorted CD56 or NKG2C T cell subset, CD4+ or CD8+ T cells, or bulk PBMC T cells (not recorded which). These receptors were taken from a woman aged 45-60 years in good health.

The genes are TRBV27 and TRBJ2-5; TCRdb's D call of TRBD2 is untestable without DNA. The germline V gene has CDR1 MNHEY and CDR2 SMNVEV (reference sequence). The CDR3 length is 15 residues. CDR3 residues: CASSSRWEAEETQYF.

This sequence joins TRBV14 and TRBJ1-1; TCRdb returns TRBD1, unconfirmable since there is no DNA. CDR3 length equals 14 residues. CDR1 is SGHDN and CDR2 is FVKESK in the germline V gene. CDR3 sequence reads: CASSQVQGVTEAFF.

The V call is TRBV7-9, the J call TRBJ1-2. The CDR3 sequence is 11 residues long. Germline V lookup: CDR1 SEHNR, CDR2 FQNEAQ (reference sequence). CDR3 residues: CASSFSALYTF.

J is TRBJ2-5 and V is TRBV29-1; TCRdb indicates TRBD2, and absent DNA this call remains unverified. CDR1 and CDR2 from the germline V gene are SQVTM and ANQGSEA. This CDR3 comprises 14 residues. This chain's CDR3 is CSVARDLRRETQYF.

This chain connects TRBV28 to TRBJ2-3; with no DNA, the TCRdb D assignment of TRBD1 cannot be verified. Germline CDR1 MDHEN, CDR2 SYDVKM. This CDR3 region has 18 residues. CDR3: CASTPAHPGQGLPDTQYF.

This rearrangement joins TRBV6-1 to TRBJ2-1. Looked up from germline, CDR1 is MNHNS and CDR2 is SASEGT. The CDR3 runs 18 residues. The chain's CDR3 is CASSENIQATRRSNEQFF.

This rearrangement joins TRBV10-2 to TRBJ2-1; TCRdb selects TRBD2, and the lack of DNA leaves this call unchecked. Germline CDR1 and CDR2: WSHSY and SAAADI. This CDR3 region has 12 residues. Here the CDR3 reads CASAGTYNEQFF.

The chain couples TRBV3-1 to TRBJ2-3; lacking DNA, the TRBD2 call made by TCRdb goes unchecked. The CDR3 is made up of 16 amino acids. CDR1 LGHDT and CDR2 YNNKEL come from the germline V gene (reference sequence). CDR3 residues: CASSQGTGGPSDTQYF.

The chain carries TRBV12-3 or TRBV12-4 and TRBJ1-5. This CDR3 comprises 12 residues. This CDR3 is CAGGVSNQPQHF.

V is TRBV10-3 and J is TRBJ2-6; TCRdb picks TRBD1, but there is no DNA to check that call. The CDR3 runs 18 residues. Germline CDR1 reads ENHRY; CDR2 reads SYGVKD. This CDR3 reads CAISITGWGSLGANVLTF.